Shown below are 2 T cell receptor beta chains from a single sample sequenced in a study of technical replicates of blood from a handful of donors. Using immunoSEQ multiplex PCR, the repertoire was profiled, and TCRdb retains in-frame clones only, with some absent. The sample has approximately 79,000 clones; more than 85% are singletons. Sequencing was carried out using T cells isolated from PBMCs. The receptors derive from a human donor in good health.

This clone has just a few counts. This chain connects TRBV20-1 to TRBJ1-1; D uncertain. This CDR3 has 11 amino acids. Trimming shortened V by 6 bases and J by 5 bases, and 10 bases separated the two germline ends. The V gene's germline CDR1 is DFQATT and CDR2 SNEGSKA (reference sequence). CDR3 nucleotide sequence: TGCAGTGCGCCTGTACGGACTGAAGCTTTCTTT. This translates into CSAPVRTEAFF.

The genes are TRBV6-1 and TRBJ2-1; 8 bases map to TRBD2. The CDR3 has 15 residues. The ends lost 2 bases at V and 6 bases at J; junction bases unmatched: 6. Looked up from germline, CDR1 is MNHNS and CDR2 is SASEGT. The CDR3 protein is CASSESGGAVNEQFF. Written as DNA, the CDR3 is TGTGCCAGCAGTGAATCCGGGGGGGCCGTCAATGAGCAGTTCTTC.